This is a list of T cell receptor beta chains from one sample in a study of a mutant IDH1 vaccine in newly diagnosed glioma. What these receptors recognize is not known. Profiled with immunoSEQ multiplex PCR; TCRdb holds only in-frame clones, not every one. The repertoire holds roughly 40,000 clones, 80% to 95% seen once, with approximately 2.9% in the top ten. Material: PBMCs, obtained from a glioma patient whose treatment included an IDH1 peptide vaccine. Receptors were obtained from a man in his fifties or sixties with glioma. The CDR3 runs from the conserved cysteine through the conserved F or W. Fields, in order: clone size, J gene, V gene, D gene, CDR3 protein, CDR3 DNA. A D gene is named only where the DNA matches it firmly. Size is stated for part of the rows, as once, few or many counts, or as a class when the clone is expanded.

clone_size: -; j_call: TRBJ2-1; v_call: TRBV4-3; d_call: TRBD2; cdr3_aa: CASSQDPSGNEQFF; cdr3_nt: TGCGCCAGCAGCCAAGATCCTAGCGGCAATGAGCAGTTCTTC
clone_size: -; j_call: TRBJ1-4; v_call: TRBV25-1; d_call: -; cdr3_aa: CASQGLTNEKLFF; cdr3_nt: TGTGCCAGCCAGGGGTTAACTAATGAAAAACTGTTTTTT
clone_size: once; j_call: TRBJ2-7; v_call: TRBV19; d_call: -; cdr3_aa: CASGAGLSYEQYF; cdr3_nt: TGTGCCAGTGGGGCGGGACTCTCCTACGAGCAGTACTTC
clone_size: -; j_call: TRBJ2-3; v_call: TRBV30; d_call: -; cdr3_aa: CAWSEGNVNTQYF; cdr3_nt: TGTGCCTGGAGTGAAGGGAATGTAAATACGCAGTATTTT
clone_size: once; j_call: TRBJ2-5; v_call: TRBV7-2; d_call: -; cdr3_aa: CASSSPGRETQYF; cdr3_nt: TGTGCCAGCTCCTCCCCGGGACGAGAGACCCAGTACTTC
clone_size: -; j_call: TRBJ2-5; v_call: TRBV15; d_call: -; cdr3_aa: CATGLDTQTQYF; cdr3_nt: TGTGCCACCGGCCTGGACACGCAGACCCAGTACTTC
clone_size: -; j_call: TRBJ1-6; v_call: TRBV5-1; d_call: -; cdr3_aa: CASSLDQINSPLHF; cdr3_nt: TGCGCCAGCAGCTTGGACCAGATAAATTCACCCCTCCACTTT
clone_size: -; j_call: TRBJ2-5; v_call: TRBV28; d_call: TRBD1; cdr3_aa: CASSSGTGRGETQYF; cdr3_nt: TGTGCCAGCAGTTCAGGGACAGGGAGGGGAGAGACCCAGTACTTC
clone_size: -; j_call: TRBJ2-7; v_call: TRBV10-3; d_call: -; cdr3_aa: CAIKRPGDEQYF; cdr3_nt: TGTGCCATCAAGCGGCCCGGGGACGAGCAGTACTTC
clone_size: -; j_call: TRBJ2-5; v_call: TRBV2; d_call: TRBD2; cdr3_aa: CASSERGTSGSWETQYF; cdr3_nt: TGTGCCAGCAGTGAAAGGGGGACTAGCGGGAGCTGGGAGACCCAGTACTTC
clone_size: -; j_call: TRBJ1-5; v_call: TRBV10-2; d_call: -; cdr3_aa: CASWDGAPQPQHF; cdr3_nt: TGCGCCAGCTGGGACGGAGCCCCTCAGCCCCAGCATTTT
clone_size: -; j_call: TRBJ1-5; v_call: TRBV5-1; d_call: -; cdr3_aa: CASSWGDGGSNQPQHF; cdr3_nt: TGCGCCAGCAGCTGGGGGGACGGTGGGAGCAATCAGCCCCAGCATTTT
clone_size: -; j_call: TRBJ2-5; v_call: TRBV2; d_call: TRBD2; cdr3_aa: CASSEGLAGVGTQYF; cdr3_nt: TGTGCCAGCAGTGAAGGACTAGCGGGAGTTGGGACCCAGTACTTC
clone_size: -; j_call: TRBJ2-2; v_call: TRBV7-8; d_call: TRBD2; cdr3_aa: CASSADGGGAVGELFF; cdr3_nt: TGTGCCAGCAGTGCAGACGGCGGGGGGGCGGTCGGGGAGCTGTTTTTT
clone_size: -; j_call: TRBJ2-2; v_call: TRBV5-4; d_call: TRBD2; cdr3_aa: CASMAGGPSDTGELFF; cdr3_nt: TGTGCCAGCATGGCGGGAGGGCCGTCGGACACCGGGGAGCTGTTTTTT
clone_size: -; j_call: TRBJ2-3; v_call: TRBV9; d_call: -; cdr3_aa: CASSALERSATDTQYF; cdr3_nt: TGTGCCAGCAGCGCCTTGGAAAGATCGGCCACAGATACGCAGTATTTT
clone_size: -; j_call: TRBJ1-1; v_call: TRBV25-1; d_call: -; cdr3_aa: CASSRRGENTEAFF; cdr3_nt: TGTGCCAGCAGTCGACGGGGGGAGAACACTGAAGCTTTCTTT
clone_size: -; j_call: TRBJ1-5; v_call: TRBV28; d_call: -; cdr3_aa: CASSTQGGGNQPQHF; cdr3_nt: TGTGCCAGCAGTACTCAGGGCGGGGGCAATCAGCCCCAGCATTTT
clone_size: -; j_call: TRBJ1-6; v_call: TRBV6-6; d_call: -; cdr3_aa: CASSPTGRRYSPLHF; cdr3_nt: TGTGCCAGCAGTCCTACTGGCAGGCGCTATTCACCCCTCCACTTT
clone_size: -; j_call: TRBJ2-4; v_call: TRBV9; d_call: -; cdr3_aa: CASSVAYRDDIQYF; cdr3_nt: TGTGCCAGCAGCGTAGCCTACAGGGATGACATTCAGTACTTC
clone_size: -; j_call: TRBJ2-7; v_call: TRBV6-5; d_call: TRBD2; cdr3_aa: CASSYLRESEQYF; cdr3_nt: TGTGCCAGCAGTTACTTGCGGGAGAGCGAGCAGTACTTC
clone_size: -; j_call: TRBJ1-2; v_call: TRBV6-5; d_call: -; cdr3_aa: CASSYWGYGYTF; cdr3_nt: TGTGCCAGCAGTTATTGGGGCTATGGCTACACCTTC
clone_size: -; j_call: TRBJ1-2; v_call: TRBV5-1; d_call: -; cdr3_aa: CASSLSGYGYTF; cdr3_nt: TGCGCCAGCAGCTTGTCAGGGTATGGCTACACCTTC
clone_size: -; j_call: TRBJ2-1; v_call: TRBV5-1; d_call: TRBD2; cdr3_aa: CASSLRVLGLAGGSYNEQFF; cdr3_nt: TGCGCCAGCAGCTTGAGGGTCCTGGGACTAGCGGGAGGATCCTACAATGAGCAGTTCTTC
clone_size: -; j_call: TRBJ2-1; v_call: TRBV7-9; d_call: TRBD2; cdr3_aa: CASSASLAGNYNEQFF; cdr3_nt: TGTGCCAGCAGCGCTTCCTTAGCGGGAAATTACAATGAGCAGTTCTTC
clone_size: -; j_call: TRBJ2-7; v_call: TRBV29-1; d_call: -; cdr3_aa: CSVESQSYEQYF; cdr3_nt: TGCAGCGTTGAAAGTCAGTCCTACGAGCAGTACTTC
clone_size: -; j_call: TRBJ2-1; v_call: TRBV7-8; d_call: TRBD2; cdr3_aa: CASSLVGAGPSHEQFF; cdr3_nt: TGTGCCAGCAGCTTAGTGGGAGCGGGGCCCTCCCATGAGCAGTTCTTC
clone_size: -; j_call: TRBJ2-3; v_call: TRBV7-2; d_call: TRBD2; cdr3_aa: CASSPSSGSGRTDTQYF; cdr3_nt: TGTGCCAGCAGCCCTTCTTCAGGGAGCGGGAGAACAGATACGCAGTATTTT
clone_size: -; j_call: TRBJ2-1; v_call: TRBV6-5; d_call: -; cdr3_aa: CASRSYNEQFF; cdr3_nt: TGTGCCAGCAGGTCTTACAATGAGCAGTTCTTC
clone_size: -; j_call: TRBJ2-2; v_call: TRBV11-2; d_call: -; cdr3_aa: CASSLDPPAANTGELFF; cdr3_nt: TGTGCCAGCAGCTTAGATCCCCCAGCGGCCAACACCGGGGAGCTGTTTTTT
clone_size: -; j_call: TRBJ1-2; v_call: TRBV28; d_call: -; cdr3_aa: CASSLMRRGGYTF; cdr3_nt: TGTGCCAGCAGTTTAATGAGGCGTGGTGGCTACACCTTC
clone_size: -; j_call: TRBJ2-5; v_call: TRBV7-6; d_call: -; cdr3_aa: CASSSWETQYF; cdr3_nt: TGTGCCAGCAGCTCGTGGGAGACCCAGTACTTC
clone_size: -; j_call: TRBJ2-7; v_call: TRBV6-5; d_call: TRBD2; cdr3_aa: CASSYQGLAGDEQYF; cdr3_nt: TGTGCCAGCAGTTACCAGGGACTAGCGGGAGACGAGCAGTACTTC
clone_size: -; j_call: TRBJ1-1; v_call: TRBV20-1; d_call: -; cdr3_aa: CSAWGNTEAFF; cdr3_nt: TGCAGTGCGTGGGGGAACACTGAAGCTTTCTTT
clone_size: -; j_call: TRBJ2-3; v_call: TRBV30; d_call: -; cdr3_aa: CAWRWSTDTQYF; cdr3_nt: TGTGCCTGGAGGTGGAGTACAGATACGCAGTATTTT
clone_size: once; j_call: TRBJ2-3; v_call: TRBV2; d_call: TRBD2; cdr3_aa: CASRGTSRSDTQYF; cdr3_nt: TGTGCCAGCAGGGGGACTAGTCGGTCAGATACGCAGTATTTT
clone_size: -; j_call: TRBJ2-3; v_call: TRBV7-2; d_call: -; cdr3_aa: CASSPTYSDTQYF; cdr3_nt: TGTGCCAGCAGCCCAACTTACTCAGATACGCAGTATTTT
clone_size: once; j_call: TRBJ1-3; v_call: TRBV7-3; d_call: TRBD1; cdr3_aa: CASSSGTGSGNTIYF; cdr3_nt: TGTGCCAGCAGCTCAGGGACAGGCTCTGGAAACACCATATATTTT
clone_size: -; j_call: TRBJ1-5; v_call: TRBV6-1; d_call: -; cdr3_aa: CASRGWRDNQPQHF; cdr3_nt: TGTGCCAGTCGAGGGTGGAGGGACAATCAGCCCCAGCATTTT
clone_size: once; j_call: TRBJ1-1; v_call: TRBV5-4; d_call: TRBD1; cdr3_aa: CASSLRQGHTEAFF; cdr3_nt: TGTGCCAGCAGCTTAAGACAGGGGCACACTGAAGCTTTCTTT
clone_size: -; j_call: TRBJ1-1; v_call: TRBV4-1; d_call: -; cdr3_aa: CASSQYRLPPNTEAFF; cdr3_nt: TGCGCCAGCAGCCAATATCGTCTCCCGCCGAACACTGAAGCTTTCTTT
clone_size: -; j_call: TRBJ2-3; v_call: TRBV7-2; d_call: -; cdr3_aa: CASSAPGGTQYF; cdr3_nt: TGTGCCAGCAGCGCCCCTGGAGGCACGCAGTATTTT
clone_size: once; j_call: TRBJ2-7; v_call: TRBV6-5; d_call: -; cdr3_aa: CASSYSRGVYEQYF; cdr3_nt: TGTGCCAGCAGTTACTCCCGAGGGGTTTACGAGCAGTACTTC
clone_size: -; j_call: TRBJ1-5; v_call: TRBV30; d_call: -; cdr3_aa: CAWSPGYWGQPQHF; cdr3_nt: TGTGCCTGGAGTCCCGGTTATTGGGGTCAGCCCCAGCATTTT
clone_size: once; j_call: TRBJ2-7; v_call: TRBV4-3; d_call: -; cdr3_aa: CASSQDWRYEQYF; cdr3_nt: TGCGCCAGCAGCCAAGATTGGAGATACGAGCAGTACTTC
clone_size: -; j_call: TRBJ1-5; v_call: TRBV29-1; d_call: TRBD1; cdr3_aa: CSTRQGPNQPQHF; cdr3_nt: TGCAGCACCAGACAGGGCCCAAATCAGCCCCAGCATTTT
clone_size: -; j_call: TRBJ2-7; v_call: TRBV18; d_call: TRBD2; cdr3_aa: CASSPETSGSYEQYF; cdr3_nt: TGTGCCAGCTCCCCGGAGACTAGCGGGAGTTACGAGCAGTACTTC
clone_size: -; j_call: TRBJ1-6; v_call: TRBV28; d_call: -; cdr3_aa: CASSFFGATTYNSPLHF; cdr3_nt: TGTGCCAGCAGTTTCTTCGGAGCTACGACGTATAATTCACCCCTCCACTTT
clone_size: -; j_call: TRBJ2-3; v_call: TRBV25-1; d_call: -; cdr3_aa: CASSESGRGSTDTQYF; cdr3_nt: TGTGCCAGCAGTGAATCGGGCAGGGGTAGCACAGATACGCAGTATTTT
clone_size: -; j_call: TRBJ2-7; v_call: TRBV18; d_call: TRBD1; cdr3_aa: CASSQGQGAREQYF; cdr3_nt: TGTGCCAGCTCACAGGGACAGGGGGCTAGGGAGCAGTACTTC
clone_size: -; j_call: TRBJ2-5; v_call: TRBV5-5; d_call: TRBD1; cdr3_aa: CASSLAGRTGSETQYF; cdr3_nt: TGTGCCAGCAGCTTGGCGGGAAGGACAGGGAGCGAGACCCAGTACTTC